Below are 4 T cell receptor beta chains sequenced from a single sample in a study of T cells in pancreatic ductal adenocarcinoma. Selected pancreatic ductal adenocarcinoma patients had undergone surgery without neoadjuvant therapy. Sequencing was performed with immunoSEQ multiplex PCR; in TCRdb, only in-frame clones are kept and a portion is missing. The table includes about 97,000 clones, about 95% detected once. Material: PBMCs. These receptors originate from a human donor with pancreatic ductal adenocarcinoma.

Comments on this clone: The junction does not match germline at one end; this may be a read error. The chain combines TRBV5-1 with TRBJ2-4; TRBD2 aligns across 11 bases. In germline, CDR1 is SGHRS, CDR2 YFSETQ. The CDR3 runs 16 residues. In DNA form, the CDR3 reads TGCGCCAGCAGCTTGGAGGGGGCTTCTAGCGGGAGGACCATAGACTTC. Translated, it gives CASSLEGASSGRTIDF.

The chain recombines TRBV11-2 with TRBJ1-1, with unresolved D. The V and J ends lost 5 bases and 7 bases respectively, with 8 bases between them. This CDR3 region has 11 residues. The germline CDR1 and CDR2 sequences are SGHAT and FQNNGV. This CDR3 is CASSPAVEAFF. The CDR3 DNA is TGTGCCAGCAGCCCGGCGGTTGAAGCTTTCTTT.

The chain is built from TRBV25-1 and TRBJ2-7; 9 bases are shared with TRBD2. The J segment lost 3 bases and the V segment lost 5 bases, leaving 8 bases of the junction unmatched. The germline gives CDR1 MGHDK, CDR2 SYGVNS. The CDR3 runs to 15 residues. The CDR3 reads CASSSLLAGRYEQYF. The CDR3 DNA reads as TGTGCCAGCAGTTCCCTACTAGCGGGCCGCTACGAGCAGTACTTC.

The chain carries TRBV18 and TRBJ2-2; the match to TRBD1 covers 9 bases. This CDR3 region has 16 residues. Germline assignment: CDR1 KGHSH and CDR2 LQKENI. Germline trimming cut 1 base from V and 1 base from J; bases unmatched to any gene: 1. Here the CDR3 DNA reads TGTGCCAGCTCACCACAGGGACAGGGGAACACCGGGGAGCTGTTTTTT. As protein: CASSPQGQGNTGELFF.